The 21 T cell receptor beta chains listed next were all sequenced from one sample in a study of monozygotic twins with inflammatory bowel disease. TCRdb re-called the 5' RACE reads; one entry per CDR3 protein, DNA not given. This table holds around 410,000 distinct CDR3 sequences. Sequencing was carried out using blood. These receptors were collected from a human donor with ulcerative colitis or Crohn's disease, or a healthy co-twin of an affected twin (not recorded which).

The chain uses TRBV20-1 and TRBJ1-6; TCRdb proposes TRBD1, but this gene call is untestable without DNA. This CDR3 is built from 14 residues. Germline V gene data show CDR1 as DFQATT and CDR2 as SNEGSKA (reference sequence). CDR3 amino acids: CSARAGFYNSPLHF.

CDR3 loop: CASSHGLVRNEQFF. J is TRBJ2-1 and V is TRBV14; no DNA is available, so the TRBD2 call from TCRdb remains unchecked. The CDR3 runs 14 residues. The germline V gene has CDR1 SGHDN and CDR2 FVKESK.

The rearrangement uses TRBV4-3 and TRBJ2-3; absent DNA, TCRdb's TRBD2 call cannot be checked. This CDR3 is 19 amino acids long. CDR1 and CDR2 (germline): LGHNA, YSLEER. The CDR3 region is CASSQDHLREGGGHDTQYF.

This chain's CDR3 is CASSLAPSQGPQHF. The chain links TRBV7-2 to TRBJ1-5; TCRdb reports TRBD1, a call that lacks DNA to check it against. The CDR3 is 14 amino acids. Germline CDR1 is SGHTA and CDR2 is FQGNSA.

The V call is TRBV4-1, the J call TRBJ2-7; the TCRdb call, TRBD2, lacks DNA for checking. The V gene's germline CDR1 is MGHRA and CDR2 YSYEKL. The CDR3 is 16 amino acids. CDR3 region: CASSQVLGTATYEQYF.

The chain is built from TRBV20-1 and TRBJ2-7; TCRdb's assignment of TRBD1 cannot be checked, as there is no DNA. The CDR3 totals 16 residues. Per the germline V gene, CDR1 is DFQATT and CDR2 is SNEGSKA (reference sequence). The CDR3 sequence is CSATPSPGQGSYEQYF.

The rearrangement joins TRBV19 to TRBJ1-5; TCRdb calls TRBD1, which cannot be checked without DNA. CDR1 and CDR2 from the germline V gene are LNHDA and SQIVND (reference sequence). The CDR3 contains 14 residues. CDR3 sequence reads: CASSPRTANRPQHF.

The gene calls are TRBV7-2 and TRBJ2-7. Germline V gene sequence: CDR1 SGHTA, CDR2 FQGNSA. The CDR3 runs 11 residues. The CDR3 protein is CASTIDHEQYF.

The gene calls are TRBV5-5 and TRBJ2-1. From germline, CDR1 is SGHKS and CDR2 YYEKEE (reference sequence). The CDR3 is made up of 15 amino acids. CDR3 in amino acids: CASSQMEGSYNEQFF.

The chain joins TRBV5-4 to TRBJ2-2; TCRdb proposes TRBD2, but this gene call is untestable without DNA. This CDR3 region has 14 residues. CDR1 and CDR2 (germline): SGHNT, YYREEE (reference sequence). The CDR3 loop is CASRRDGHTGELFF. Full variable domain (missing parts from reference TRBV5-4 and TRBJ2-2): ETGVTQSPTHLIKTRGQQVTLRCSSQSGHNTVSWYQQALGQGPQFIFQYYREEENGRGNFPPRFSGLQFPNYSSELNVNALELDDSALYLCASRRDGHTGELFFGEGSRLTVL.

The chain is built from TRBV12-3 or TRBV12-4 and TRBJ2-7; TCRdb gives TRBD2 as the D gene, but with no DNA this cannot be confirmed. The CDR3 covers 16 residues. The chain's CDR3 is CASSFPAGGPSYEQYF.

The V gene is TRBV11-2, the J gene TRBJ2-3; there is no DNA to check the TCRdb D call of TRBD1. CDR3 length equals 15 residues. CDR1 is SGHAT, CDR2 FQNNGV, per germline. The CDR3 here is CASSLTGGARKTQYF.

The chain carries TRBV24-1 and TRBJ2-3; TCRdb selects TRBD1, and the lack of DNA leaves this call unchecked. This CDR3 is built from 17 residues. The germline V gene has CDR1 KGHDR and CDR2 SFDVKD. The CDR3 protein is CATSEPGTLRPTDTQYF.

V is TRBV7-2 and J is TRBJ1-1; TCRdb gives TRBD1 as the D gene, but with no DNA this cannot be confirmed. CDR3 length: 13 amino acids. CDR1 and CDR2 from the germline V gene are SGHTA and FQGNSA. The CDR3 sequence: CASRVGGAPKAFF.

The CDR3 is CASSLAPDSGETQYF. The chain combines TRBV11-1 with TRBJ2-5; TCRdb names TRBD2, which stays unverified in the absence of DNA. The germline CDR1 and CDR2 sequences are SGHAT and FQDESV (reference sequence). The CDR3 extends over 15 amino acids. Variable domain in full (rest from reference TRBV11-1 and TRBJ2-5): EAEVAQSPRYKITEKSQAVAFWCDPISGHATLYWYRQILGQGPELLVQFQDESVVDDSQLPKDRFSAERLKGVDSTLKIQPAELGDSAMYLCASSLAPDSGETQYFGPGTRLLVL.

The chain is built from TRBV7-9 and TRBJ2-1; as DNA is missing, the TRBD2 call by TCRdb cannot be tested. The CDR3 has 15 amino acids. From germline, CDR1 is SEHNR and CDR2 FQNEAQ (reference sequence). CDR3: CASSASSGLYNEQFF.

This sequence joins TRBV20-1 and TRBJ2-7. Germline assignment: CDR1 DFQATT and CDR2 SNEGSKA (reference sequence). The CDR3 contains 14 residues. The CDR3 protein is CSANDERKVREQYF.

This CDR3 reads CASSSTGIPYEQYF. V is TRBV27 and J is TRBJ2-7. CDR1 MNHEY and CDR2 SMNVEV come from the germline V gene (reference sequence). CDR3 length: 14 residues.

The chain uses TRBV6-5 and TRBJ1-4. Germline V gene sequence: CDR1 MNHEY, CDR2 SVGAGI. CDR3 length: 13 amino acids. This chain's CDR3 is CASGWGSGEKLFF.

The rearrangement uses TRBV5-1 and TRBJ2-3; TCRdb gives TRBD1 as the D gene, but with no DNA this cannot be confirmed. The CDR3 has 15 residues. Per germline, CDR1 SGHRS and CDR2 YFSETQ. CDR3 sequence: CASSLQGFVTDTQYF.

The chain employs TRBV30 and TRBJ2-2; TCRdb reports TRBD1, a call that lacks DNA to check it against. CDR1 GTSNPN and CDR2 SVGIG come from the germline V gene (reference sequence). CDR3 size: 15 residues. CDR3 sequence: CAWSVLGVDTGELFF.